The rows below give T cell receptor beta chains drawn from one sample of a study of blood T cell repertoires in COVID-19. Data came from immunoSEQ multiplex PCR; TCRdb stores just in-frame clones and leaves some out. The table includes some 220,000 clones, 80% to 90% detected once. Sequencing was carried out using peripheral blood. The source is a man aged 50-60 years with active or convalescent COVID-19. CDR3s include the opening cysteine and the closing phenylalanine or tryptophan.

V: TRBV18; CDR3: CASSPLPGQRTGELFF
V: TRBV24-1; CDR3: CATGLAGTDTQYF
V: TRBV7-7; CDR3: CASSLDRQTEAFF
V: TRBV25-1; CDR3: CASSEYPRESDTQYF
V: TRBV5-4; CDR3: CASSLGGQVYGYTF
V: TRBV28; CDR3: CASSLSYYGSTQYF
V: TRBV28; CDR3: CASSTYITREGQGDEQYF
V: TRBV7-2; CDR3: CASSLDLLRGKQFF
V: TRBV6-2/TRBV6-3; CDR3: CASSLSRGNEQFF
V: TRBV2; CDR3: CASTPMGEGEAFF
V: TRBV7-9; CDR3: CASSPRSNTGELFF
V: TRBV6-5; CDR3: CASSFKRGVYNEQFF
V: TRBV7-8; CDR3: CASSSRDTNTGELFF
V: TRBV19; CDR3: CASSSQGARYGYTF
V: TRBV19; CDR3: CASSINPGVDTEAFF
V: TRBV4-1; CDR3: CASSQDRLFWRQNQPQHF
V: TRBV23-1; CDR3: CASRSDRVLLTPLHF
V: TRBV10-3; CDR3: CAIHPGDREFYGYTF
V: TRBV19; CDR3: CASSTGAYQPQHF
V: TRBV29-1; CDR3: CSVELGTNPYEQYF
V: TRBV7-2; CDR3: CASSTHRGGRKTEAFF
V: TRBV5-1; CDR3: CASASGGYNEQFF
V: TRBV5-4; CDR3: CASSLGDRGVEAFF
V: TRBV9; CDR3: CASSASLADNEQFF
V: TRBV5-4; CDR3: CASSLGGRAYNEQFF
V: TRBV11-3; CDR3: CASSLGPQRAPANEQFF
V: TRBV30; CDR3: CAWSRGGSGSYNEQFF
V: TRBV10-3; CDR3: CAISEVVKTDTQYF
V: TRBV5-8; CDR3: CASSLGVGGDSNQPQHF
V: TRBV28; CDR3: CASGLAGNYEQYF
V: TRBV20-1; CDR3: CSASQGGTDTQYF
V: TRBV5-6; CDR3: CASSLGVRPQDTQYF
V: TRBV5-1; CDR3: CASSSTGYTGANVLTF
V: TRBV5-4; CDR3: CASSLAHGQETQYF
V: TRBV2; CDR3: CASSQDSQETQYF
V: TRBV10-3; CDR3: CAISGTGGDQPQHF
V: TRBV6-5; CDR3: CASSYSGISYEQYF